This paragraph reports one TCR beta chain. This clone came up once. Its target antigen remains unknown. No per-base quality is available; no much larger clone lies one base away. Whole blood was collected in K2EDTA tubes by collaborating institutions according to the institutions' own protocols. For TCRbeta analysis, collaborators shipped samples in one of three forms: frozen whole blood, isolated PBMCs, or DNA extracted from either of those sample types. TCRbeta CDR3 regions were amplified from genomic DNA using the immunoSEQ Assay, a bias-controlled multiplex PCR. As for the authors' bioinformatics: The number of nucleated cells in each sample was estimated by amplification of reference gene primers within the assay. Sequence reads were collapsed and filtered to measure the absolute abundance of every unique TCRbeta CDR3 rearrangement. For each sample, productive Simpson clonality was calculated as the square root of Simpson's diversity index across productive rearrangements. Not all clones reach the TCRdb copy of this immuneACCESS table, which keeps in-frame sequences only. Checked studies attribute under half of the gap to unresolved V genes and leave the rest unexplained. The D gene and trimming were derived from the DNA, and the V and J assignments and clone size from that table. The sample contains nearly 70,000 clones, roughly 80% of them found a single time. The ten largest clones add up to about a tenth of the sample.

Reading the germline V gene gives CDR1 SGHTA and CDR2 FQGNSA. Clipping removes 3 bases from V and 1 base from J, with 10 as the unmatched junction base count. The CDR3, from cysteine to phenylalanine, totals 17 residues. Just the 51-base CDR3 DNA is kept, in frame starting at base 1. This record belongs to a study of blood T cell repertoires in COVID-19 (dated by TCRdb to the early 2020s). Study-wide context: Samples from collaborators originated in the United States, Italy and Spain and spanned both the acute and convalescent phases of COVID-19. The prospective study material was composed of cDNA or gDNA derived from T cells, B-cell-depleted T cells, or PBMCs. The dataset comprised deeply sampled blood TCRbeta repertoires from subjects exposed to, actively infected with, or recovered from COVID-19. A freely available public database, intended as a resource for researchers studying the immune response to SARS-CoV-2, is where the repertoires were released. The samples were drawn from the first 160 participants of the ongoing ImmuneRACE study and from about 1,200 subjects provided by 6 global collaborators. The sample metadata nearly always contained a de-identified subject ID, COVID-19 status, age in years and sex. Where available, HLA class I and class II types were obtained from metadata supplied by the sample provider rather than from assay-based typing.

Paper-wide results and their limitations: How much clinical and demographic metadata was included differed by source and by participant, and the metadata was provided uncurated.

The sequence derives from an elderly woman with acute or convalescent COVID-19. The sample comprised peripheral blood. The V and J segments used are TRBV7-2 and TRBJ2-3, and TRBD1 matches 7 of the central bases. In nucleotides, the sequence is TGTGCCAGCAGCTTTGGACAGGCCGCTTTCGGCACAGATACGCAGTATTTT. It codes for CASSFGQAAFGTDTQYF.